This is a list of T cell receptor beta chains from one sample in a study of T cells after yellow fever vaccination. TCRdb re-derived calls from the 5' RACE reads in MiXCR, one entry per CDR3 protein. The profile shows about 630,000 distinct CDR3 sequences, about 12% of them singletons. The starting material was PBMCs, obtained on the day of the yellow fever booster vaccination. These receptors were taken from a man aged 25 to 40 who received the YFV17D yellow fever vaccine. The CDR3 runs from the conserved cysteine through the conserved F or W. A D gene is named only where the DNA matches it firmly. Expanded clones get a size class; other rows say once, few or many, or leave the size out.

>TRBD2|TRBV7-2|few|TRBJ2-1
CASSRTSGRSSEQFF
TGTGCCAGCAGTCGTACTAGCGGGAGGTCGAGTGAGCAGTTCTTC
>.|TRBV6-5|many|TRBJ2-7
CASSYVALTPSEQYF
TGTGCCAGCAGTTACGTTGCACTAACCCCGTCCGAGCAGTACTTC
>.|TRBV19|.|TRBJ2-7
CASSQQGLREQYF
TGTGCCAGTAGTCAACAGGGCCTGAGGGAGCAGTACTTC
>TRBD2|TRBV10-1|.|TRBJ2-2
CASSDSSGSPGELFF
TGCGCCAGCAGTGATTCTAGCGGGAGTCCCGGGGAGCTGTTTTTT
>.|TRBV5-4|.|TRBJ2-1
CASSRDTTYNEQFF
TGTGCCAGCAGCCGGGACACTACCTACAATGAGCAGTTCTTC
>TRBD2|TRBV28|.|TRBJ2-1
CASRTGGGPYNEQFF
TGTGCCAGCAGGACGGGCGGGGGGCCCTACAATGAGCAGTTCTTC
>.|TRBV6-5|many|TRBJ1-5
CASRRTLNQPQHF
TGTGCCAGCAGACGGACCCTGAATCAGCCCCAGCATTTT
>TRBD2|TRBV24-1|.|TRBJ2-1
CATSKGGLAGDNEQFF
TGTGCCACCAGCAAAGGTGGACTAGCGGGGGACAATGAGCAGTTCTTC
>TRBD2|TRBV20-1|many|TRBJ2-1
CSARGGGSGIYNEQFF
TGCAGTGCTAGAGGGGGAGGGAGCGGGATCTACAATGAGCAGTTCTTC
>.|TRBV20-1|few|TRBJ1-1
CSASSPGGTEAFF
TGCAGTGCTAGCTCCCCCGGAGGCACTGAAGCTTTCTTT
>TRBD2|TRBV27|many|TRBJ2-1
CASSSLGLASNFGNEQFF
TGTGCCAGCAGTTCACTCGGACTAGCGAGTAATTTCGGGAATGAGCAGTTCTTC
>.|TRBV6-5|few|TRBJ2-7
CASSDSLNVGEQYF
TGTGCCAGCAGTGACTCACTGAACGTGGGCGAGCAGTACTTC
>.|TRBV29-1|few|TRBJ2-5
CSVPHAYQETQYF
TGCAGCGTTCCTCACGCGTACCAAGAGACCCAGTACTTC
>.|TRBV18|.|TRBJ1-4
CASSSAVGEKLFF
TGTGCCAGCTCATCCGCGGTCGGTGAAAAACTGTTTTTT
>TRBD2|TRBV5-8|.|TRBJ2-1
CASSFLAARAYNEQFF
TGTGCCAGCAGCTTTCTAGCGGCCCGGGCCTACAATGAGCAGTTCTTC
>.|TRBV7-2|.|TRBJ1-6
CASSEVHNSPLHF
TGTGCCAGCAGCGAAGTGCACAATTCACCCCTCCACTTT
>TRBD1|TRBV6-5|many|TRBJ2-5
CASSYRGQKETQYF
TGTGCCAGCAGTTATAGGGGACAGAAAGAGACCCAGTACTTC
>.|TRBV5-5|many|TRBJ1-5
CASSLGGGDRPAQHF
TGTGCCAGCAGCTTGGGTGGCGGGGACCGTCCAGCCCAGCATTTT
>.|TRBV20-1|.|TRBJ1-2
CSARDPGLGSYGYTF
TGCAGTGCTAGAGATCCAGGGTTGGGGTCCTATGGCTACACCTTC
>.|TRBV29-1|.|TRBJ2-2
CSVPKQGYTGELFF
TGCAGCGTTCCGAAGCAGGGGTACACCGGGGAGCTGTTTTTT
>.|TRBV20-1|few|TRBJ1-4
CSARDIQGGEKLFF
TGCAGTGCTAGAGATATACAGGGTGGTGAAAAACTGTTTTTT
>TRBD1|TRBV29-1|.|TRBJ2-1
CSVEEGTGISYNEQFF
TGCAGCGTTGAAGAGGGGACAGGGATCTCCTACAATGAGCAGTTCTTC
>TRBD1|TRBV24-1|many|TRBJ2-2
CATKGQGGTGELFF
TGTGCCACCAAGGGACAGGGGGGCACCGGGGAGCTGTTTTTT
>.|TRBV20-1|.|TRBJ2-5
CSAQRAGRETQYF
TGCAGTGCCCAGAGGGCTGGGCGGGAGACCCAGTACTTC
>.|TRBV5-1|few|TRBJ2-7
CASSLESSWAYEQYF
TGCGCCAGCAGCTTGGAGTCTAGCTGGGCTTACGAGCAGTACTTC
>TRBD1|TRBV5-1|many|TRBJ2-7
CASSRGQGAYEQYF
TGCGCCAGCAGCAGGGGACAGGGGGCCTACGAGCAGTACTTC
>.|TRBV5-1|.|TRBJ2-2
CASSRSTGNPGELFF
TGCGCCAGCAGCCGAAGCACAGGGAACCCCGGGGAGCTGTTTTTT
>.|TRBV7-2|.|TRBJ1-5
CASSLGGERGGQPQHF
TGTGCCAGCAGCTTAGGGGGGGAGCGGGGAGGGCAGCCCCAGCATTTT
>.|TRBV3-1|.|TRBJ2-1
CASSQASGPYNEQFF
TGTGCCAGCAGCCAGGCGAGCGGCCCCTACAATGAGCAGTTCTTC
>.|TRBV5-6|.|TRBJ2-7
CASSALRRVRRGEQYF
TGTGCCAGCAGCGCACTGAGGAGGGTAAGGCGCGGCGAGCAGTACTTC
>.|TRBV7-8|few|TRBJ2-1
CASSFRGGEIQFF
TGTGCCAGCAGCTTTAGGGGTGGGGAAATACAATTCTTC
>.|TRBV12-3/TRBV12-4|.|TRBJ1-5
CASSSRSNQPQHF
TGTGCCAGCAGTTCCCGATCTAATCAGCCCCAGCATTTT
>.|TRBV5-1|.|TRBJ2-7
CASSPDSGWEQYF
TGCGCCAGCAGCCCTGACTCAGGATGGGAGCAGTACTTC
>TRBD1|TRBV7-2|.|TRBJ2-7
CASSVGQLAYEQYF
TGTGCCAGCAGCGTGGGACAGTTGGCCTACGAGCAGTACTTC
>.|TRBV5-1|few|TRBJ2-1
CASQAEPTYNEQFF
TGCGCCAGCCAAGCGGAACCTACCTACAATGAGCAGTTCTTC
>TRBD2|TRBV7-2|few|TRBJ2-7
CASSSREGTRGEQYF
TGTGCCAGCAGCTCCCGTGAGGGGACTAGAGGCGAGCAGTACTTC
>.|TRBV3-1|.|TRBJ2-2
CASSQERRATFGELFF
TGTGCCAGCAGCCAAGAGCGGAGGGCGACCTTCGGGGAGCTGTTTTTT
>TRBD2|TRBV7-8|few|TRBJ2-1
CASSKRGEGLAYNEQFF
TGTGCCAGCAGCAAAAGGGGTGAGGGACTAGCTTACAATGAGCAGTTCTTC
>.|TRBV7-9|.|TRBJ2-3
CASSSGPNTDTQYF
TGTGCCAGCAGCTCCGGGCCCAACACAGATACGCAGTATTTT
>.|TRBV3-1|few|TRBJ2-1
CASSHRDSYNEQFF
TGTGCCAGCAGCCATAGGGACTCCTACAATGAGCAGTTCTTC
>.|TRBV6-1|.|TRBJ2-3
CASSSRPFVNTQYF
TGTGCCAGCAGCAGCAGGCCCTTCGTAAATACGCAGTATTTT
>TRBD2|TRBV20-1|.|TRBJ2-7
CSASSSRSGSYEQYF
TGCAGTGCTAGTTCCAGCAGGAGCGGGAGCTACGAGCAGTACTTC